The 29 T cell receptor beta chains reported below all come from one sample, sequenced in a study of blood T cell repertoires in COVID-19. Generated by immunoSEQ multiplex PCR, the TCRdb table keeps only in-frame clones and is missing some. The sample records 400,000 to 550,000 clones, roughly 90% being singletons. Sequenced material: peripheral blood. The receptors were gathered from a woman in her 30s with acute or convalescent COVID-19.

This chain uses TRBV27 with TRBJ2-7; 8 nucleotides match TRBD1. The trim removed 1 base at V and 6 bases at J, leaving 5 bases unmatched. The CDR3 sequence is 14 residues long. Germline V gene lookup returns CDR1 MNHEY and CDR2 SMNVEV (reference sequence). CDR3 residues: CASSLYSTGGEQYF. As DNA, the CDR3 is TGTGCCAGCAGTTTATATTCAACAGGGGGCGAGCAGTACTTC.

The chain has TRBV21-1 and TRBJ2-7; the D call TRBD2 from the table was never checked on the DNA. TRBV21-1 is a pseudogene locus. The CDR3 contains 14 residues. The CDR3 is CASTAVDLGYEQYF. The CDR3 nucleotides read TGTGCCAGCACCGCAGTAGACCTCGGGTACGAGCAGTACTTC.

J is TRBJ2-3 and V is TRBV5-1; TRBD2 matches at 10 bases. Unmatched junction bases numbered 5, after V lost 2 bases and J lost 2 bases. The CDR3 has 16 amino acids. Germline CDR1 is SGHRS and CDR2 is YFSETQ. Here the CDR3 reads CASSFVAGGSTDTQYF. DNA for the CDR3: TGCGCCAGCAGCTTCGTAGCGGGGGGATCCACAGATACGCAGTATTTT.

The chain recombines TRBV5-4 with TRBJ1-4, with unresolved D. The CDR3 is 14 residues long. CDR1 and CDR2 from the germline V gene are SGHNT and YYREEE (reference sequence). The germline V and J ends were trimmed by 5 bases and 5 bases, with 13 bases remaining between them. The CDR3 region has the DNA TGTGCCAGCAGACCCAGCGGCCCGAATGAAAAACTGTTTTTT. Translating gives CASRPSGPNEKLFF.

The CDR3 DNA follows: TGTGCCAGCAGCCAAGATCGAGGGACAGGGTCAAACACCATATATTTT. It codes for CASSQDRGTGSNTIYF. The chain uses TRBV3-1 (or the pseudogene TRBV3-2) and TRBJ1-3; 9 nucleotides align to TRBD1. V lost 0 bases to trimming and J lost 6 bases; unmatched junction nucleotides: 6. Germline CDR1 is LGHDT and CDR2 is YNNKEL (reference sequence). The CDR3 loop spans 16 amino acids.

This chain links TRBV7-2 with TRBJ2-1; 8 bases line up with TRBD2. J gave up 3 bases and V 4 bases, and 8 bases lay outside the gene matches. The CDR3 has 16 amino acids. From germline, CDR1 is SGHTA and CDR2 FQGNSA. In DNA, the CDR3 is TGTGCCAGCAGCTCCCCGGGGGGGCGGGTCTACAATGAGCAGTTCTTC. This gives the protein CASSSPGGRVYNEQFF.

DNA of the CDR3: TGCGCCAGCAGCCAAGATCGGAGTCGATATAATGAAAAACTGTTTTTT. Protein: CASSQDRSRYNEKLFF. V and J are TRBV4-1 and TRBJ1-4, with D hard to call. V shed 0 bases and J shed 4 bases, with 12 bases lying between them. Germline CDR1 MGHRA, CDR2 YSYEKL. The CDR3 is 16 amino acids.

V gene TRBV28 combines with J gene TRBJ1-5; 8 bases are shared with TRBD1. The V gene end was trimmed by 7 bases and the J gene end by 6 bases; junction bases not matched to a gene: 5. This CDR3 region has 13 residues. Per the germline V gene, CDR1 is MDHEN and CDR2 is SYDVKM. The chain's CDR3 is CASTQGAGQPQHF. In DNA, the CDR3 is TGTGCCAGCACCCAGGGGGCTGGTCAGCCCCAGCATTTT. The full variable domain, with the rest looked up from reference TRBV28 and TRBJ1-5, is DVKVTQSSRYLVKRTGEKVFLECVQDMDHENMFWYRQDPGLGLRLIYFSYDVKMKEKGDIPEGYSVSREKKERFSLILESASTNQTSMYLCASTQGAGQPQHFGDGTRLSIL.

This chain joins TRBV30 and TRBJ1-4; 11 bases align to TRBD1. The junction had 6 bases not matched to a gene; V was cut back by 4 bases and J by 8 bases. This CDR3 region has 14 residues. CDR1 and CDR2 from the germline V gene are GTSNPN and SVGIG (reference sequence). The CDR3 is CAWNEDRGREKLFF. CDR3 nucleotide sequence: TGTGCCTGGAATGAGGACAGGGGGCGGGAAAAACTGTTTTTT.

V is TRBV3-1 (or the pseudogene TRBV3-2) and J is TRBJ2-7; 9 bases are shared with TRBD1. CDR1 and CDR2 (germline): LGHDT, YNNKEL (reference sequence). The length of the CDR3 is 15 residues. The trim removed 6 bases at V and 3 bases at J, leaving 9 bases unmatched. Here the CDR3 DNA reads TGTGCCAGCAGTAAAATGACAGGGGGGTTCTACGAGCAGTACTTC. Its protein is CASSKMTGGFYEQYF.

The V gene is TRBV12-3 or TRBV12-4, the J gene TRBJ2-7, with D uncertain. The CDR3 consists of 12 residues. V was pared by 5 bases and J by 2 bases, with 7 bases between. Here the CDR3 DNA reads TGTGCCAGCAGTCTCACAGCCTACGAGCAGTACTTC. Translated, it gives CASSLTAYEQYF.

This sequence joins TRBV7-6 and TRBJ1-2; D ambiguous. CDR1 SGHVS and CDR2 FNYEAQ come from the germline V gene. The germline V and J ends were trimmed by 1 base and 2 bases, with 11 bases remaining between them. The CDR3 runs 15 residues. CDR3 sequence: CASSLGQSGNYGYTF. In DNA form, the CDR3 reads TGTGCCAGCAGCTTAGGTCAATCGGGGAACTATGGCTACACCTTC.

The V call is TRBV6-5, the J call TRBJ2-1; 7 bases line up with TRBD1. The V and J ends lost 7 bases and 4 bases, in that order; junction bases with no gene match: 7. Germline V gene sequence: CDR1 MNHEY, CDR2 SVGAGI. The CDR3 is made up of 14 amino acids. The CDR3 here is CASMGQPKYNEQFF. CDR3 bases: TGTGCCAGCATGGGACAGCCCAAGTACAATGAGCAGTTCTTC.

The CDR3 reads CASSQEGQIVATNEKLFF. CDR3 in DNA: TGCGCCAGCAGCCAAGAGGGACAGATTGTTGCAACTAATGAAAAACTGTTTTTT. V is TRBV4-1 and J is TRBJ1-4; 7 positions match TRBD1. This CDR3 spans 18 amino acids. The V and J ends lost 0 bases and 0 bases, in that order; junction bases with no gene match: 7. The germline V gene encodes CDR1 MGHRA and CDR2 YSYEKL.

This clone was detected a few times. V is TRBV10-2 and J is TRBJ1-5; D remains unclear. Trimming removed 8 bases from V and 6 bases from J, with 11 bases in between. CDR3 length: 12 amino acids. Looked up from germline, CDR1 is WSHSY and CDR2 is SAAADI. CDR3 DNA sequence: TGCGCCAGCGGGCCAAACCGTCAGCCCCAGCATTTT. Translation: CASGPNRQPQHF.

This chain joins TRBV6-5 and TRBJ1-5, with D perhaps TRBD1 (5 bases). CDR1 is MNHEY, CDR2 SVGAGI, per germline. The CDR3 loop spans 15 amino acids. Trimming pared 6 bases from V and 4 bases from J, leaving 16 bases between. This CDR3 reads CASRGGVGKNQPQHF. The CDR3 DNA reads TGTGCCAGCAGGGGGGGGGTCGGGAAGAATCAGCCCCAGCATTTT.

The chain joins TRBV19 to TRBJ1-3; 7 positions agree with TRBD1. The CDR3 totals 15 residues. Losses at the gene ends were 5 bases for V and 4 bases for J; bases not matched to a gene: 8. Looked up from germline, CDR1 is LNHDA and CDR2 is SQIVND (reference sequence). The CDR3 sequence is CASSEPAGQGNTIYF. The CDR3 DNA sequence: TGTGCCAGTAGTGAACCCGCGGGACAGGGAAACACCATATATTTT.

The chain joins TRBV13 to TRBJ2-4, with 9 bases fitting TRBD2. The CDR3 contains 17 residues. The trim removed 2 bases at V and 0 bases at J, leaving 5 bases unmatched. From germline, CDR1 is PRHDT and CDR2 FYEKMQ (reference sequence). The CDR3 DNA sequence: TGTGCCAGCAGCTTATGCCTAGCGGGGCTAGCCAAAAACATTCAGTACTTC. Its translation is CASSLCLAGLAKNIQYF.

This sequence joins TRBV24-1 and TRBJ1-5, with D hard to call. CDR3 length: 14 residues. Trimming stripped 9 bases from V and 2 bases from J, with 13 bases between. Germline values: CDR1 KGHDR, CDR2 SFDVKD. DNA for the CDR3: TGTGCCACCCCGTTTAGAATAGGCAATCAGCCCCAGCATTTT. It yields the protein CATPFRIGNQPQHF.

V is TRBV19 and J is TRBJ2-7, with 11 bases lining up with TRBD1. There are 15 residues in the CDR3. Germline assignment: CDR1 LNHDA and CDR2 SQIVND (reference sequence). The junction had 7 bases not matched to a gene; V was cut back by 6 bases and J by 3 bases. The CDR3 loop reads CASRPTGTGGYEQYF. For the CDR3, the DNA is TGTGCCAGTAGACCGACCGGGACAGGGGGCTACGAGCAGTACTTC.

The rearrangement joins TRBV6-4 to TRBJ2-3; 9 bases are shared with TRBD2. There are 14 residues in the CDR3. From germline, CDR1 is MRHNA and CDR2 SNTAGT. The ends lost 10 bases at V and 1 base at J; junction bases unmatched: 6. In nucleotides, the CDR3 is TGTGCCACTAGAAAGCGGGGGGGCACAGATACGCAGTATTTT. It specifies CATRKRGGTDTQYF.

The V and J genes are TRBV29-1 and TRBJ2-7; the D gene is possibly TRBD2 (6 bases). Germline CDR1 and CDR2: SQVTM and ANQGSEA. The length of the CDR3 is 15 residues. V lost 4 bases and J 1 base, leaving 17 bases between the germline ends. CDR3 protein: CSVVLRDLGSYEQYF. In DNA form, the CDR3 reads TGCAGCGTTGTCCTGCGGGACCTAGGTTCCTACGAGCAGTACTTC.

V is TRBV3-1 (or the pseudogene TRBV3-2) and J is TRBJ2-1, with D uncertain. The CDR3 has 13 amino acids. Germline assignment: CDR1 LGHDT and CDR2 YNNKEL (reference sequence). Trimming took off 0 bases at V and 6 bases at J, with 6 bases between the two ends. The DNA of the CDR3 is TGTGCCAGCAGCCAAGAATCTACCAATGAGCAGTTCTTC. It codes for CASSQESTNEQFF.

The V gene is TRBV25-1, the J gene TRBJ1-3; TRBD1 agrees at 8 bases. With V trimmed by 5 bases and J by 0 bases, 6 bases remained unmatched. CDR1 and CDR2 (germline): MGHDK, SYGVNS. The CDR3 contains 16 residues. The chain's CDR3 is CASSPLGTGSGNTIYF. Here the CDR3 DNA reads TGTGCCAGCAGTCCCCTCGGGACAGGCTCTGGAAACACCATATATTTT.

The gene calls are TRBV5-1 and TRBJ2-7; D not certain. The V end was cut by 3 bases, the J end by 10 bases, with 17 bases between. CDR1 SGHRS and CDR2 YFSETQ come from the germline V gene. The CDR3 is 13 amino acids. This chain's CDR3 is CASSSTTRSGQYF. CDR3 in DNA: TGCGCCAGCAGCTCAACGACTCGCTCCGGACAGTACTTC.

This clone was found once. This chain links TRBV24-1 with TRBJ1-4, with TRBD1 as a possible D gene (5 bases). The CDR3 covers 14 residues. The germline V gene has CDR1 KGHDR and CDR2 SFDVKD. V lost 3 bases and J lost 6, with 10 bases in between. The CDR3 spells CATSDGRGDEKLFF. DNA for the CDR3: TGTGCCACCAGTGATGGCCGGGGGGATGAAAAACTGTTTTTT.

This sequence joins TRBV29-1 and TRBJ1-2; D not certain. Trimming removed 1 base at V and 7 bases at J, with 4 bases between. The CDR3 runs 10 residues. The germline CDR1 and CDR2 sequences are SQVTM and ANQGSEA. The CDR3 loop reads CSVEAGGYTF. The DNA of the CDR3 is TGCAGCGTTGAAGCGGGTGGCTACACCTTC.

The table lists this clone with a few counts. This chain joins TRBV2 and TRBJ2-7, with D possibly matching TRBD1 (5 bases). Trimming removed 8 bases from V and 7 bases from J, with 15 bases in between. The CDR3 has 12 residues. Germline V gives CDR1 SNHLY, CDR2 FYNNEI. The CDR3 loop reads CASESRGWEQYF. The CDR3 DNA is TGTGCCAGCGAGTCAAGGGGTTGGGAGCAGTACTTC. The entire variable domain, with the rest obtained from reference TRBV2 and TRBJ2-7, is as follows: EPEVTQTPSHQVTQMGQEVILRCVPISNHLYFYWYRQILGQKVEFLVSFYNNEISEKSEIFDDQFSVERPDGSNFTLKIRSTKLEDSAMYFCASESRGWEQYFGPGTRLTVT.

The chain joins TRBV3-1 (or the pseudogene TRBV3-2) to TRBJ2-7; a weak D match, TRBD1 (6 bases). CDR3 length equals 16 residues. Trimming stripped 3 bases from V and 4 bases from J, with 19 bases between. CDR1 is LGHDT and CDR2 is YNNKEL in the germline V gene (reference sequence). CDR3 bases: TGTGCCAGCAGCCAGGATGTGGGATGGACAGCGTACGAGCAGTACTTC. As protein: CASSQDVGWTAYEQYF.